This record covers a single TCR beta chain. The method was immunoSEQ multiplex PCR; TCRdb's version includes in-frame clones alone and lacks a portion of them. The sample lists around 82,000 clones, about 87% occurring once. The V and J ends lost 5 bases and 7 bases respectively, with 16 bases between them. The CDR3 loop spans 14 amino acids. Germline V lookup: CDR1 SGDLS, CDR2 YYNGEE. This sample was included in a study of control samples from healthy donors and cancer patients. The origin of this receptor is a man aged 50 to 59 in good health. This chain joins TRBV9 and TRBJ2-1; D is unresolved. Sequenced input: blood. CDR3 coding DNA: TGTGCCAGCAGGGAGACGTGGAGTGCGAATGAGCAGTTCTTC. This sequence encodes CASRETWSANEQFF.